A selection of T cell receptor beta chains follows, all from one sample in a study of post-analysis software for immune sequencing data. TCRdb itself ran the PCR reads through MiXCR, one entry per CDR3 protein. The top ten hold around 11% of the sample, which has hundreds of thousands of distinct CDR3 sequences, 59% seen once. Sequencing input: blood. The source is a girl aged 2 to 10 with multiple sclerosis. Both conserved end residues are part of each CDR3. D genes are given only for firm matches. Clone size is given for some rows only: seen once, a few or many times, or a class if the clone is expanded.

size,V,J,D,CDR3,DNA
-,TRBV5-6,TRBJ1-6,-,CARTSNRAPGHF,TGTGCCAGAACCTCAAACAGGGCCCCGGGCCACTTT
-,TRBV6-1,TRBJ2-5,-,CASRSKETQYF,TGTGCCAGCAGGAGTAAAGAGACCCAGTACTTC
few,TRBV7-3,TRBJ2-1,TRBD1,CASRPRQGPYNEQFF,TGTGCCAGCAGACCGAGACAGGGCCCCTACAATGAGCAGTTCTTC
-,TRBV5-1,TRBJ1-1,TRBD1,CASSIAGGTEAFF,TGCGCCAGCAGCATAGCAGGGGGGACTGAAGCTTTCTTT
once,TRBV21-1,TRBJ2-3,-,CARFPLAGVTDTQYF,TGTGCCAGGTTCCCACTAGCGGGAGTCACCGATACGCAGTATTTT
-,TRBV29-1,TRBJ2-1,-,CSVSGQGDEQFF,TGCAGCGTGAGCGGGCAGGGAGATGAGCAGTTCTTC
few,TRBV6-2/TRBV6-3,TRBJ2-3,-,CASSYSISGPSTDTQYF,TGTGCCAGCAGTTACTCGATTAGCGGTCCTAGCACAGATACGCAGTATTTT
-,TRBV7-6,TRBJ2-7,-,CASSLGSAHSPYEQYF,TGTGCCAGCAGCTTAGGTTCCGCGCACAGCCCCTACGAGCAGTACTTC
-,TRBV6-6,TRBJ2-2,TRBD1,CASCRGLTGELFF,TGTGCCAGCTGCAGGGGGCTTACCGGGGAGCTGTTTTTT
-,TRBV20-1,TRBJ2-7,-,CSAREQGGSYEQYF,TGCAGTGCTAGAGAACAGGGGGGGTCCTACGAGCAGTACTTC
few,TRBV3-1,TRBJ2-6,-,CASFPFGANVLTF,TGTGCCAGCTTCCCTTTTGGGGCCAACGTCCTGACTTTC
-,TRBV7-7,TRBJ2-5,TRBD2,CASSSHRGVQETQYF,TGTGCCAGCAGCTCTCATCGGGGGGTACAAGAGACCCAGTACTTC
-,TRBV7-2,TRBJ2-5,-,CASSLSGAFQETQYF,TGTGCCAGCAGCTTATCAGGGGCCTTCCAAGAGACCCAGTACTTC
few,TRBV29-1,TRBJ2-7,TRBD2,CSVTSVSYEQYF,TGCAGCGTCACTAGCGTCTCCTACGAGCAGTACTTC
few,TRBV7-3,TRBJ2-1,TRBD2,CASSSLDPWREGQRHNEQFF,TGTGCCAGCAGTTCATTGGATCCATGGCGGGAGGGCCAACGGCACAATGAGCAGTTCTTC
-,TRBV2,TRBJ2-1,-,CASEQGDYNEQFF,TGTGCCAGCGAGCAGGGAGACTACAATGAGCAGTTCTTC
few,TRBV12-3/TRBV12-4,TRBJ2-7,TRBD2,CASSLGLGGLYEQYF,TGTGCCAGCAGCCTGGGACTAGGGGGACTCTACGAGCAGTACTTC
-,TRBV5-1,TRBJ2-3,-,CASSFPPDRMNTDTQYF,TGCGCCAGCAGCTTCCCACCGGACAGAATGAACACAGATACGCAGTATTTT
-,TRBV5-1,TRBJ1-2,TRBD1,CASSSGQGDGYTF,TGCGCCAGCAGCTCAGGACAGGGAGATGGCTACACCTTC
-,TRBV11-2,TRBJ2-5,TRBD1,CASSLGRRQGHGEQYF,TGTGCCAGCAGCTTAGGACGGAGACAGGGACATGGGGAGCAGTACTTC
few,TRBV12-3/TRBV12-4,TRBJ2-1,-,CASIISGGHNEQFF,TGTGCCAGCATCATTAGCGGAGGGCACAATGAGCAGTTCTTC
few,TRBV5-1,TRBJ2-1,TRBD1,CASSATTGGDEQFF,TGCGCCAGCAGCGCCACAACAGGGGGCGATGAGCAGTTCTTC
-,TRBV20-1,TRBJ1-5,-,CSGLKGQGIGEPQHF,TGCAGTGGTCTCAAGGGGCAGGGTATTGGTGAGCCCCAGCATTTT
-,TRBV29-1,TRBJ1-2,-,CSVLNSLNYGYTF,TGCAGCGTTCTAAACTCTTTAAACTATGGCTACACCTTC
-,TRBV3-1,TRBJ2-3,TRBD2,CASSQGGGVDTQYF,TGTGCCAGCAGCCAGGGCGGGGGGGTAGATACGCAGTATTTT
-,TRBV4-1,TRBJ2-1,-,CASSQDQKLAGEQFF,TGCGCCAGCAGCCAAGATCAAAAACTAGCTGGTGAGCAGTTCTTC
-,TRBV2,TRBJ1-2,-,CASSENTSNYGYTF,TGTGCCAGCAGTGAAAACACCTCTAACTATGGCTACACCTTC
few,TRBV20-1,TRBJ1-5,-,CSAAAGGARDDQPQHF,TGCAGTGCGGCAGCCGGCGGGGCCCGGGACGATCAGCCCCAGCATTTT
few,TRBV6-5,TRBJ2-1,-,CASSYSGEWQFF,TGTGCCAGCAGTTACTCGGGAGAGTGGCAGTTCTTC
few,TRBV6-4,TRBJ2-1,TRBD2,CASSDSNGLARYNEQFF,TGTGCCAGCAGTGACTCGAATGGACTAGCGAGGTACAATGAGCAGTTCTTC
few,TRBV29-1,TRBJ2-5,-,CSVSGTKETQYF,TGCAGCGTTTCGGGGACAAAAGAGACCCAGTACTTC
-,TRBV20-1,TRBJ2-5,-,CSALNRGGLQETQYF,TGCAGTGCCCTAAACCGTGGGGGACTGCAAGAGACCCAGTACTTC
-,TRBV5-1,TRBJ1-4,-,CASSSGHSTNEKLFF,TGCGCCAGCAGCTCGGGACACTCAACTAATGAAAAACTGTTTTTT
-,TRBV12-3/TRBV12-4,TRBJ2-5,-,CASSFSGGFQETQYF,TGTGCCAGCAGTTTTAGCGGAGGATTCCAAGAGACCCAGTACTTC
-,TRBV30,TRBJ2-3,TRBD1,CAWSYRGRSTDTQYF,TGTGCCTGGAGTTACAGGGGTCGGAGCACAGATACGCAGTATTTT
-,TRBV9,TRBJ2-7,TRBD2,CASSVGGGISYEQYF,TGTGCCAGCAGCGTAGGCGGGGGGATCTCCTACGAGCAGTACTTC
-,TRBV20-1,TRBJ1-5,-,CSAARGGWLSNQPQHF,TGCAGTGCTGCCAGGGGAGGCTGGTTGAGCAATCAGCCCCAGCATTTT
-,TRBV18,TRBJ2-1,-,CASSPPNDPMGHEQFF,TGTGCCAGCTCACCACCGAACGACCCTATGGGCCATGAGCAGTTCTTC
few,TRBV9,TRBJ2-1,-,CASSITGPSYNEQFF,TGTGCCAGCAGCATTACGGGACCCTCCTACAATGAGCAGTTCTTC
few,TRBV5-4,TRBJ2-1,TRBD2,CASSRGLAEYNEQFF,TGTGCCAGCAGCCGCGGACTAGCGGAATACAATGAGCAGTTCTTC
-,TRBV12-3/TRBV12-4,TRBJ2-7,TRBD1,CASRFGTGVYEQYF,TGTGCCAGCAGATTCGGGACAGGGGTATACGAGCAGTACTTC
-,TRBV15,TRBJ1-5,-,CATSRDKRGGQPQHF,TGTGCCACCAGCAGAGATAAACGGGGCGGGCAGCCCCAGCATTTT
-,TRBV6-1,TRBJ1-2,TRBD1,CASRKTGAEYGYTF,TGTGCCAGCAGGAAGACAGGGGCGGAATATGGCTACACCTTC
few,TRBV20-1,TRBJ1-1,-,CSAMTGQLREAFF,TGCAGTGCTATGACAGGCCAGCTTAGGGAAGCTTTCTTT
-,TRBV12-3/TRBV12-4,TRBJ2-1,-,CASSFPGEFLHEQFF,TGTGCCAGCAGTTTTCCAGGGGAATTCCTCCATGAGCAGTTCTTC
-,TRBV4-1,TRBJ1-2,-,CASSSPGGWRGYTF,TGCGCCAGCAGCTCCCCCGGGGGGTGGCGTGGCTACACCTTC
-,TRBV27,TRBJ2-1,-,CASSTLPPSFRGLDNEQFF,TGTGCCAGCAGTACACTCCCCCCTAGCTTCCGGGGGTTGGACAATGAGCAGTTCTTC
-,TRBV20-1,TRBJ2-1,TRBD2,CSATLLAGGLNEQFF,TGCAGTGCCACACTCCTAGCGGGCGGCCTTAATGAGCAGTTCTTC
few,TRBV5-6,TRBJ2-5,TRBD2,CASSFDSGVRETQYF,TGTGCCAGCAGCTTCGATAGCGGGGTGCGAGAGACCCAGTACTTC